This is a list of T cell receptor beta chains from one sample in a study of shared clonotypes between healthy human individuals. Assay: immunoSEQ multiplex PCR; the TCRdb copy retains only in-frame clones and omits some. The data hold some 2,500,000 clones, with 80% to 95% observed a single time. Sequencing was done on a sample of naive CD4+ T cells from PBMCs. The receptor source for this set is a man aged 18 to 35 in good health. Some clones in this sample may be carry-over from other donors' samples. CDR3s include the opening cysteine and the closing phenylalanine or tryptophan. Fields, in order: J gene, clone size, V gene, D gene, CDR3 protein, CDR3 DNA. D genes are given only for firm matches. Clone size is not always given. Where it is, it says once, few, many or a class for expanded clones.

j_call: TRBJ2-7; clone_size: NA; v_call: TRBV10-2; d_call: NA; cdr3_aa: CASMGDPSYEQYF; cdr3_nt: TGCGCCAGCATGGGGGACCCATCCTACGAGCAGTACTTC
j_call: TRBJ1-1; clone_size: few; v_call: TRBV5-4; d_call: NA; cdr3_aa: CASTPEPAATEAFF; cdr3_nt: TGTGCCAGCACACCGGAACCGGCGGCCACTGAAGCTTTCTTT
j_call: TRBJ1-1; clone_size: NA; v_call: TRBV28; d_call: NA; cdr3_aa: CASSSTGNTEAFF; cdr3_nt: TGTGCCAGCAGTTCGACAGGCAACACTGAAGCTTTCTTT
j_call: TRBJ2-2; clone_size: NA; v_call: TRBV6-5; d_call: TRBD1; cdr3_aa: CASRRDRDTGELFF; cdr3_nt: TGTGCCAGCAGGCGGGACAGGGACACCGGGGAGCTGTTTTTT
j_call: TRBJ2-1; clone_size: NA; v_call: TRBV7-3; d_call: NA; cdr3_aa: CASSLFATGTDNEQFF; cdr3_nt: TGTGCCAGCAGCTTATTTGCAACGGGGACGGACAATGAGCAGTTCTTC
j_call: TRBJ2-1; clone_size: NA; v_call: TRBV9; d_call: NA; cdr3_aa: CASSVTGTGSSYNEQFF; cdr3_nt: TGTGCCAGCAGCGTTACTGGTACGGGTTCGTCCTACAATGAGCAGTTCTTC
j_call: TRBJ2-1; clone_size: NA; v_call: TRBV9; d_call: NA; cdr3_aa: CASSPRGAGLRSSYNEQFF; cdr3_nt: TGTGCCAGCAGCCCTCGTGGGGCGGGCCTCAGGAGCTCCTACAATGAGCAGTTCTTC
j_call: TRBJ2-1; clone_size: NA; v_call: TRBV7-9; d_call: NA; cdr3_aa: CASSSNYNEQFF; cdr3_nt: TGTGCCAGCAGCTCGAATTACAATGAGCAGTTCTTC
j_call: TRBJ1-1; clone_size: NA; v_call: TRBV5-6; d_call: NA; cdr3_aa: CASSRFVQGKGNTEAFF; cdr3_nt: TGTGCCAGCAGCCGCTTCGTGCAAGGGAAGGGGAACACTGAAGCTTTCTTT
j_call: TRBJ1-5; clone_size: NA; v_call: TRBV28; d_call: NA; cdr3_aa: CASSSPQGNNQPQHF; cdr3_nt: TGTGCCAGCAGTTCCCCTCAGGGGAACAATCAGCCCCAGCATTTT
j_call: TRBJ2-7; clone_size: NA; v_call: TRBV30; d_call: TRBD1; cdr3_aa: CAAPGTGDLEQYF; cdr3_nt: TGTGCCGCACCCGGGACAGGCGACCTCGAGCAGTACTTC
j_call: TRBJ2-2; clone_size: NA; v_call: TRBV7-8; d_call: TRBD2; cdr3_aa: CASSQGTSGNTGELFF; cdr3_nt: TGTGCCAGCAGCCAAGGGACTAGCGGTAACACCGGGGAGCTGTTTTTT
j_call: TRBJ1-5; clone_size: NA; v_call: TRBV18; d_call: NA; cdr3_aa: CASSPDGGNQPQHF; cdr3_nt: TGTGCCAGCTCACCGGACGGGGGCAATCAGCCCCAGCATTTT
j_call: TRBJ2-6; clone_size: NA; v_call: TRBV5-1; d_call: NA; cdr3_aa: CASSFLYVNSGANVLTF; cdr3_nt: TGCGCCAGCAGCTTTTTGTACGTGAACTCTGGGGCCAACGTCCTGACTTTC
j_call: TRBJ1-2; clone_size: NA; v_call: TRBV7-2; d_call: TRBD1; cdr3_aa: CASSLGRQGTAGYTF; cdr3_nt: TGTGCCAGCAGCTTAGGTAGACAGGGTACTGCTGGCTACACCTTC
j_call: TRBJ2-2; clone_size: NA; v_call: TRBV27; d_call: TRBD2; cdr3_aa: CASTSGRALPPKSGELFF; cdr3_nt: TGTGCCAGCACGAGCGGGAGGGCCCTACCCCCCAAGAGCGGGGAGCTGTTTTTT
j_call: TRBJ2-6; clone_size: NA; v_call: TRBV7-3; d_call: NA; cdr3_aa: CASSLTTSSGANVLTF; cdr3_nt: TGTGCCAGCAGCTTAACGACATCGTCTGGGGCCAACGTCCTGACTTTC
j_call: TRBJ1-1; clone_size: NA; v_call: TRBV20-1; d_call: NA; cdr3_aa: CSALQGTEAFF; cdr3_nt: TGCAGTGCTTTACAGGGTACTGAAGCTTTCTTT
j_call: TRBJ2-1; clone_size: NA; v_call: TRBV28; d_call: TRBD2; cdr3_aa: CASRPGTSGTKQFF; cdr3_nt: TGTGCCAGCAGACCCGGGACTAGCGGAACTAAGCAGTTCTTC
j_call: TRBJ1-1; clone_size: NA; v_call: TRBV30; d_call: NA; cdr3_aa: CAWRTPGGSPTEAFF; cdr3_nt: TGTGCCTGGAGGACCCCCGGGGGCAGCCCAACTGAAGCTTTCTTT
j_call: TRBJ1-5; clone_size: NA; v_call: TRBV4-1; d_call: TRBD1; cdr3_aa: CASSQVYPGTGRQPQHF; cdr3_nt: TGCGCCAGCAGCCAAGTATACCCTGGGACAGGGAGGCAGCCCCAGCATTTT
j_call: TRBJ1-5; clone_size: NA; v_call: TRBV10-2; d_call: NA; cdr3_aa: CASSESWGVNQPQHF; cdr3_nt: TGCGCCAGCAGTGAGTCGTGGGGTGTCAATCAGCCCCAGCATTTT
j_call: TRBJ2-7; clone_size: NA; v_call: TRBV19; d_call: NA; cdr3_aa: CASSIRGHGLYEQYF; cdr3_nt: TGTGCCAGTAGTATCCGTGGACACGGTCTGTACGAGCAGTACTTC
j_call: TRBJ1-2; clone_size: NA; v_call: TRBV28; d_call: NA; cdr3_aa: CASSFGGSGYTF; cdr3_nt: TGTGCCAGCAGTTTCGGGGGAAGTGGCTACACCTTC
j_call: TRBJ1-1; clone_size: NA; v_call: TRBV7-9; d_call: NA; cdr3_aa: CAILGAQNTEAFF; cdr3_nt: TGTGCCATCTTGGGGGCCCAAAACACTGAAGCTTTCTTT
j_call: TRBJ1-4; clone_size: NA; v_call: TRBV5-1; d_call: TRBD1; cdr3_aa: CASSTGTGASNEKLFF; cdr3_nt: TGCGCCAGCAGCACCGGGACAGGGGCCTCTAATGAAAAACTGTTTTTT
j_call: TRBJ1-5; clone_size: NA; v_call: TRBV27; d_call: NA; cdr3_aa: CASSFSGIQNQPQHF; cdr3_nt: TGTGCCAGCAGTTTCTCCGGGATCCAGAATCAGCCCCAGCATTTT
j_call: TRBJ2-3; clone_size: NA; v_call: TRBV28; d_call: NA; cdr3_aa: CASSATDTQYF; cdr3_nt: TGTGCCAGCAGTGCTACAGATACGCAGTATTTT
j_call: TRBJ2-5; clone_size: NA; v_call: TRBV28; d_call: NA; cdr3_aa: CASGRKETQYF; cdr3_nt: TGTGCCAGCGGGCGTAAAGAGACCCAGTACTTC
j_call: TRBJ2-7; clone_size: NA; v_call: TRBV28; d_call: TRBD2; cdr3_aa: CASLSGGRLFSSYEQYF; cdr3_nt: TGTGCCAGCCTATCGGGGGGGAGGCTCTTCAGCTCCTACGAGCAGTACTTC
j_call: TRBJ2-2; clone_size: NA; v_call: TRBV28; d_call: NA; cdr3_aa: CASSSGTSNTGELFF; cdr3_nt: TGTGCCAGCAGTTCCGGGACTTCCAACACCGGGGAGCTGTTTTTT
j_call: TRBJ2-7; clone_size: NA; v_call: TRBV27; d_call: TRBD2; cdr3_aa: CASSFRGTSGYEQYF; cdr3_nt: TGTGCCAGCAGTTTCCGAGGGACTAGCGGCTACGAGCAGTACTTC
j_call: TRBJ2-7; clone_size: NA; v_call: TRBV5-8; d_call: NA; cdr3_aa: CASSLSDREIYRYYEQYF; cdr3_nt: TGTGCCAGCAGCTTGTCCGACCGGGAGATTTATAGATATTACGAGCAGTACTTC